This T cell receptor (beta chain) is drawn from a study of blood T cell repertoires in COVID-19. The wider study: The United States, Italy and Spain were the sources of the acute and convalescent COVID-19 samples.

In the original processing: It was from reference gene primer amplification that nucleated cell counts were estimated. Sequencing used immunoSEQ multiplex PCR; TCRdb keeps in-frame clones, though not all of them. Clonal size and the V and J genes are those of that table, whereas D and trimming came from the DNA. The sample lists 150,000 to 200,000 clones; 80% to 85% were seen once. This CDR3 comprises 14 residues. The V end lost 5 bases, the J end lost 8 bases, and 18 bases lay between the germline ends. From germline, CDR1 is SGHVS and CDR2 FQNEAQ. This clone was observed a few times. The J gene is TRBJ1-2, the V gene TRBV7-8, with unresolved D. Sequenced material: peripheral blood. The origin of this receptor is a woman in her 70s with COVID-19, enrolled during active disease. CDR3 bases: TGTGCCAGCAGCCCCGGGCTGGGCGGAGGGGGCTACACCTTC. As protein: CASSPGLGGGGYTF. The variable domain in full, completed from reference TRBV7-8 and TRBJ1-2, reads GAGVSQSPRYKVAKRGQDVALRCDPISGHVSLFWYQQALGQGPEFLTYFQNEAQLDKSGLPSDRFFAERPEGSVSTLKIQRTQQEDSAVYLCASSPGLGGGGYTFGSGTRLTVV.